Here is one TCR beta chain with its context. What it recognizes is unknown. The V segment lost 1 base and the J segment 6 bases; nucleotides outside the gene matches: 6. CDR3 length: 14 amino acids. Germline CDR1 and CDR2: SEHNR and FQNEAQ (reference sequence). The PCR used 60 Vbeta and 13 Jbeta primers. The method was immunoSEQ multiplex PCR; TCRdb's version includes in-frame clones alone and lacks a portion of them. The profile shows tens of thousands of clones, around 80% of them singletons. This specimen comes from a study of cytomegalovirus exposure and HLA in healthy donors. Study results and limitations: Later analysis associated a missense DCLRE1C variant with TCR beta V- and J-gene trimming.

The specimen was PBMCs. The sequence derives from a young woman in good health and CMV-seronegative. The J gene is TRBJ2-7, the V gene TRBV7-9; 7 bases agree with TRBD2. The CDR3 nucleotides are TGTGCCAGCAGCTTAGTTCCGGGGGGAGGCGAGCAGTACTTC. Translation: CASSLVPGGGEQYF. Supplemented by reference TRBV7-9 and TRBJ2-7, the full variable domain reads DTGVSQNPRHKITKRGQNVTFRCDPISEHNRLYWYRQTLGQGPEFLTYFQNEAQLEKSRLLSDRFSAERPKGSFSTLEIQRTEQGDSAMYLCASSLVPGGGEQYFGPGTRLTVT.